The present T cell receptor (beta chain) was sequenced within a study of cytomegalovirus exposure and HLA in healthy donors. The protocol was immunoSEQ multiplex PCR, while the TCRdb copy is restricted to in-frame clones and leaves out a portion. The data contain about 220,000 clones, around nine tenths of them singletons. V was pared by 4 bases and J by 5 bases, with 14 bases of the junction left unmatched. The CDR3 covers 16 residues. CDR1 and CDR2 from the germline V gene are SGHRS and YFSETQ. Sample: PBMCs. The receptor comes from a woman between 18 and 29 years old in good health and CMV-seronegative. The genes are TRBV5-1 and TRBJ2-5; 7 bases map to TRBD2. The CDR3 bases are TGCGCCAGCAGCCCGGCAACTAGCGCCCAGAGGGAGACCCAGTACTTC. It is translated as CASSPATSAQRETQYF.